This is a list of T cell receptor beta chains from one sample in a study of blood T cell repertoires in COVID-19. Sequenced by immunoSEQ multiplex PCR; TCRdb stores in-frame clones only, minus some. The table has about 88,000 clones, roughly nine tenths seen once; the top ten hold approximately 15%. The specimen sequenced was peripheral blood. Source of these receptors: a male donor with acute or convalescent COVID-19. Both conserved end residues are part of each CDR3. A D gene is named only where the DNA matches it firmly. Expanded clones get a size class; other rows say once, few or many, or leave the size out.

TRBV18	-	TRBJ1-2	-	CASSPTRTANYGYTF	TGTGCCAGCTCACCAACGCGGACAGCGAACTATGGCTACACCTTC
TRBV4-1	TRBD1	TRBJ1-3	-	CASSQDLRAGGRGNTIYF	TGCGCCAGCAGCCAAGATCTAAGAGCAGGGGGCAGAGGAAACACCATATATTTT
TRBV19	-	TRBJ1-5	few	CASSPIRVTSNQPQHF	TGTGCCAGTAGTCCGATCAGGGTGACAAGCAATCAGCCCCAGCATTTT
TRBV10-3	TRBD1	TRBJ2-3	-	CAISETEQGVGTDTQYF	TGTGCCATCAGTGAGACGGAACAGGGGGTCGGCACAGATACGCAGTATTTT
TRBV6-6	-	TRBJ1-4	-	CASSYDGSTNEKLFF	TGTGCCAGCAGTTACGATGGCAGTACTAATGAAAAACTGTTTTTT
TRBV10-3	TRBD1	TRBJ1-2	-	CAISEGTVYGYTF	TGTGCCATCAGTGAAGGGACAGTCTATGGCTACACCTTC
TRBV6-1	-	TRBJ2-5	-	CASSEGGGVRTQYF	TGTGCCAGCAGTGAAGGGGGCGGTGTAAGAACCCAGTACTTC
TRBV6-6	TRBD1	TRBJ2-7	-	CASSTRQGGPYEQYF	TGTGCCAGCAGCACTCGACAGGGGGGCCCCTACGAGCAGTACTTC
TRBV5-1	-	TRBJ2-7	-	CASSSLGRSYEQYF	TGCGCCAGCAGCTCCCTGGGGCGCTCCTACGAGCAGTACTTC
TRBV5-1	TRBD2	TRBJ2-1	-	CASRLAGSSYNEQFF	TGCGCCAGCAGGCTAGCGGGAAGCTCCTACAATGAGCAGTTCTTC
TRBV5-1	TRBD1	TRBJ2-7	-	CASSLTGGYEQYF	TGCGCCAGCAGCTTGACAGGGGGCTACGAGCAGTACTTC
TRBV24-1	TRBD2	TRBJ2-5	-	CATSDPGRALVETQYF	TGTGCCACCAGTGATCCCGGGAGGGCTCTTGTGGAGACCCAGTACTTC
TRBV30	-	TRBJ1-5	-	CASKWGDQPQHF	TGTGCCTCGAAATGGGGAGACCAGCCCCAGCATTTT
TRBV10-3	TRBD2	TRBJ2-2	-	CAISVTSGGATGELFF	TGTGCCATCAGTGTCACTAGCGGGGGGGCCACCGGGGAGCTGTTTTTT
TRBV13	-	TRBJ2-7	-	CASSLGAAYEQYF	TGTGCCAGCAGCCTTGGGGCTGCCTACGAGCAGTACTTC
TRBV10-1	-	TRBJ1-5	-	CASSDSPPRVLQGQPQHF	TGCGCCAGCAGTGATTCCCCTCCCAGGGTACTTCAAGGCCAGCCCCAGCATTTT
TRBV4-2	TRBD2	TRBJ2-7	-	CASSPGGVAGGLYEQYF	TGTGCCAGCAGCCCAGGGGGTGTAGCGGGGGGACTATACGAGCAGTACTTC
TRBV4-2	-	TRBJ2-7	-	CASSQGDTNSYEQYF	TGTGCCAGCAGCCAGGGGGACACAAACTCCTACGAGCAGTACTTC
TRBV11-2	-	TRBJ2-3	-	CASSLGPRGADTQYF	TGTGCCAGCAGCTTAGGGCCGCGAGGCGCAGATACGCAGTATTTT
TRBV9	TRBD1	TRBJ2-7	-	CASSVDRGPYEQYF	TGTGCCAGCAGCGTTGACAGGGGACCTTACGAGCAGTACTTC
TRBV6-5	-	TRBJ2-2	-	CASSYQNTGELFF	TGTGCCAGCAGTTACCAGAACACCGGGGAGCTGTTTTTT
TRBV5-1	-	TRBJ1-6	-	CASSLGGVPEGSPLHF	TGCGCCAGCAGCTTGGGTGGCGTCCCCGAGGGTTCACCCCTCCACTTT
TRBV7-9	-	TRBJ1-2	few	CASSRDTPYGYTF	TGTGCCAGCAGCCGGGACACACCCTATGGCTACACCTTC
TRBV7-2	TRBD2	TRBJ2-2	-	CASSPSGTITGELFF	TGCGCCAGCAGCCCCTCCGGGACTATCACCGGGGAGCTGTTTTTT
TRBV2	-	TRBJ2-7	few	CASSLDRLSSYEQYF	TGTGCCAGCAGCCTAGACAGGTTGTCTTCCTACGAGCAGTACTTC
TRBV3-1/TRBV3-2	TRBD1	TRBJ2-5	-	CASSQEGNRGDQETQYF	TGTGCCAGCAGCCAAGAAGGGAACAGGGGGGACCAAGAGACCCAGTACTTC
TRBV11-2	TRBD1	TRBJ2-3	-	CASSQGQGSTDTQYF	TGTGCCAGCAGCCAGGGACAGGGAAGCACAGATACGCAGTATTTT
TRBV30	-	TRBJ1-1	-	CAWSIGSLTEAFF	TGTGCCTGGAGTATAGGGAGTCTCACTGAAGCTTTCTTT
TRBV2	-	TRBJ2-7	-	CASSESTAYEQYF	TGTGCCAGCAGTGAATCGACAGCCTACGAGCAGTACTTC
TRBV14	-	TRBJ2-7	-	CASSQEGSFWEQYF	TGTGCCAGCAGCCAAGAGGGCAGCTTTTGGGAGCAGTACTTC
TRBV29-1	TRBD1	TRBJ1-3	-	CSVGGQSSGNTIYF	TGCAGCGTGGGGGGACAGTCCTCTGGAAACACCATATATTTT
TRBV3-1/TRBV3-2	TRBD1	TRBJ2-7	-	CASSQGQGHEQYF	TGTGCCAGCAGCCAGGGACAGGGCCACGAGCAGTACTTC
TRBV7-9	-	TRBJ1-6	-	CASSLVGQNSPLHF	TGTGCCAGCAGCTTAGTTGGACAAAATTCACCCCTCCACTTT
TRBV2	-	TRBJ2-1	-	CASSARDRGEQFF	TGTGCCAGCAGTGCGCGGGATCGGGGTGAGCAGTTCTTC
TRBV27	-	TRBJ1-2	-	CASTSGVSYGYTF	TGTGCCAGCACGTCGGGGGTGAGCTATGGCTACACCTTC
TRBV19	TRBD2	TRBJ2-7	once	CASSTLAGGRSSYEQYF	TGTGCCAGTAGTACGTTAGCGGGGGGGAGAAGCTCCTACGAGCAGTACTTC
TRBV28	TRBD1	TRBJ2-7	-	CASSIAGQGANEQYF	TGTGCCAGCAGTATAGCGGGACAGGGGGCCAACGAGCAGTACTTC